The rows below give T cell receptor beta chains drawn from one sample of a study of cytomegalovirus exposure and HLA in healthy donors. Generated by immunoSEQ multiplex PCR, the TCRdb table keeps only in-frame clones and is missing some. The sample holds some 250,000 clones, about 90% seen once. The specimen was PBMCs. The receptor set was obtained from a young woman in good health and CMV-seronegative. CDR3s leave out the opening cysteine and the closing phenylalanine or tryptophan. The D gene is left open where the match is weak. Clone size, where shown, is once, few, many, or a class for clones that have expanded.

v_gene,j_gene,abundance,d_gene,CDR3aa
TRBV11-3,TRBJ2-7,NA,NA,ASSLTHEQY
TRBV7-3,TRBJ2-3,NA,TRBD2,ASSLAGVGTDTQY
TRBV7-6,TRBJ1-4,once,NA,ASSLTPRGSNEKLF
TRBV4-2,TRBJ2-7,NA,TRBD1,ASSQEGPGTGGSYEQY
TRBV7-3,TRBJ2-5,NA,NA,ASSVAGGTETQY
TRBV27,TRBJ1-1,once,NA,ASSFQAGNVGNTEAF
TRBV7-7,TRBJ2-1,NA,TRBD2,ASSPGLAGGSEQF
TRBV19,TRBJ1-1,NA,NA,ASSGTGRYTEAF
TRBV29-1,TRBJ2-3,NA,NA,SVQSGPASTDTQY
TRBV7-8,TRBJ2-7,few,NA,ASSLALYEQY
TRBV19,TRBJ1-3,NA,NA,ASSSGFGNTIY
TRBV6-5,TRBJ2-7,NA,TRBD1,ASSPEGTGRNEQY
TRBV11-2,TRBJ2-5,few,TRBD2,ASSLVRSREALSQY
TRBV9,TRBJ2-5,NA,TRBD2,ASSGRLAEETQY
TRBV6-6,TRBJ2-2,NA,NA,ASGPGGVATGELF
TRBV27,TRBJ2-7,NA,TRBD1,ASSLSGTAYEQY
TRBV25-1,TRBJ2-7,NA,TRBD1,ASSETGVEQY
TRBV19,TRBJ1-1,few,TRBD1,ASRDRSRDTEAF
TRBV19,TRBJ2-3,NA,NA,ATEGGKTGADTQY
TRBV29-1,TRBJ2-7,NA,NA,SVVGQISYEQY
TRBV19,TRBJ2-5,NA,NA,ASSIRRNRRETQY
TRBV7-2,TRBJ2-1,NA,TRBD2,ASSDRGGQGLAGFNEQF
TRBV27,TRBJ2-1,NA,NA,ASSLSNLGYNEQF
TRBV9,TRBJ2-7,NA,NA,ASSVSPYGPYEQY
TRBV5-1,TRBJ2-3,once,NA,ASSDHRPVGTDTQY
TRBV4-1,TRBJ2-7,NA,NA,ASSQVANYEQY
TRBV19,TRBJ2-1,NA,NA,ASRGGIANEQF
TRBV20-1,TRBJ2-7,NA,NA,SASRNEQY
TRBV7-7,TRBJ2-5,NA,NA,ASSPRVSGVGKETQY
TRBV18,TRBJ1-5,NA,TRBD1,ASSPSGQGLQPQH
TRBV28,TRBJ2-1,NA,NA,ASKRGVYNEQF
TRBV29-1,TRBJ2-7,few,TRBD2,SVVGGAYEQY
TRBV2,TRBJ2-1,NA,TRBD2,ASSEGTSGMGQQF
TRBV27,TRBJ2-1,NA,NA,ASGLNRLDVTNEQF
TRBV30,TRBJ1-5,few,NA,AWSVRDLGNQPQH
TRBV4-1,TRBJ2-3,NA,TRBD1,ASSQATGPDTQY
TRBV5-6,TRBJ2-7,NA,NA,ASSNNYEQY
TRBV28,TRBJ2-5,NA,NA,ASTPDGQETQY
TRBV15,TRBJ2-7,NA,TRBD2,ATSRDHASGRNEQY
TRBV19,TRBJ2-3,NA,TRBD1,ASSIYTGGFTDTQY
TRBV6-1,TRBJ2-5,NA,NA,ASRSGLGGQETQY
TRBV18,TRBJ2-7,NA,NA,ASSPLSGEQY
TRBV19,TRBJ2-7,NA,NA,ASTIGAGYAYEQY
TRBV28,TRBJ1-4,NA,NA,ASSPHQGLPKSEKLF
TRBV28,TRBJ2-4,NA,NA,ASSHRAGGSQNIQY
TRBV7-2,TRBJ2-7,NA,NA,ASSLGIGNPYEQY
TRBV28,TRBJ2-1,NA,TRBD2,ASSMPAGGPLPEQF
TRBV6-4,TRBJ2-2,few,NA,ASSDSSVGTGELF
TRBV27,TRBJ2-7,few,NA,ASSIAGVEQY
TRBV2,TRBJ1-4,once,NA,ASNRDANEKLF
TRBV27,TRBJ2-1,NA,TRBD2,ASSALAGGLNEQF
TRBV4-3,TRBJ2-1,NA,TRBD2,ASSPLAGGVYNEQF
TRBV29-1,TRBJ2-1,once,TRBD2,SVGVLGSGVAYEQF